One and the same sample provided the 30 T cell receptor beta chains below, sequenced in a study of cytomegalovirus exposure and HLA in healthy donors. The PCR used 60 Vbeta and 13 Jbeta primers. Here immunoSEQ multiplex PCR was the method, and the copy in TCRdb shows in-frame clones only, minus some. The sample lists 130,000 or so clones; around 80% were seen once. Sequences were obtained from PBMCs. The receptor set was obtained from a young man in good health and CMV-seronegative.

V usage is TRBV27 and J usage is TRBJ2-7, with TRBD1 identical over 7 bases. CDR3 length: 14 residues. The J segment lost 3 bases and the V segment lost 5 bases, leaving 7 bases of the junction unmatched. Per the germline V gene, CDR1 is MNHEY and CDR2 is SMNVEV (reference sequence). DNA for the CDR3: TGTGCCAGCAGTCCCCGGGCAGGGGGCTACGAGCAGTACTTC. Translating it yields CASSPRAGGYEQYF.

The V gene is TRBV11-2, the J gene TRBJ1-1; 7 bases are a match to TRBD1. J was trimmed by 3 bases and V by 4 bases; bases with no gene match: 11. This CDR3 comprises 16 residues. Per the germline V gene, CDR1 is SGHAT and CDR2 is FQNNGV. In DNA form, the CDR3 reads TGTGCCAGCAGCTGGGACAGACCCGGACCTCACACTGAAGCTTTCTTT. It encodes CASSWDRPGPHTEAFF.

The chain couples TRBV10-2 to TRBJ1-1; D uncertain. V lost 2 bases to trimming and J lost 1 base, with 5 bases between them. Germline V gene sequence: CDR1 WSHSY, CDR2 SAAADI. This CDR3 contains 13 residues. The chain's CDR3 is CASSEGRNTEAFF. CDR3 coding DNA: TGCGCCAGCAGTGAGGGCAGGAACACTGAAGCTTTCTTT.

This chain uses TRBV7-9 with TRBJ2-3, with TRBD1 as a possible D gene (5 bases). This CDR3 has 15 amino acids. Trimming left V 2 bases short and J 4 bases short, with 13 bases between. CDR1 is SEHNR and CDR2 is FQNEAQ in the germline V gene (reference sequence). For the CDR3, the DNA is TGTGCCAGCAGCTTATATGGGGCGAGAGCAGATACGCAGTATTTT. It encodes CASSLYGARADTQYF.

CDR3 loop: CASSPWLAGDLNEQFF. CDR3 nucleotides: TGTGCCAGCAGTCCTTGGCTAGCGGGGGACCTCAATGAGCAGTTCTTC. The chain has TRBV27 and TRBJ2-1, with 10 bases matching TRBD2. The CDR3 totals 16 residues. J gave up 6 bases and V 5 bases, and 10 bases lay outside the gene matches. Germline V gene data show CDR1 as MNHEY and CDR2 as SMNVEV (reference sequence).

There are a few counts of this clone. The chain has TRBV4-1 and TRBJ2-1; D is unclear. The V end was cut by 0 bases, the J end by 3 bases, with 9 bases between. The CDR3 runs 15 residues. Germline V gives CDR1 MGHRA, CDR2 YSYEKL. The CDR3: CASSQEYVGYNEQFF. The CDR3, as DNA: TGCGCCAGCAGCCAAGAGTACGTCGGCTACAATGAGCAGTTCTTC.

The CDR3 region is CASSTHRADTQYF. The CDR3 nucleotides are TGTGCCAGTAGTACCCACAGGGCAGATACGCAGTATTTT. V usage is TRBV19 and J usage is TRBJ2-3; D perhaps matches TRBD1 (6 bases). V lost 4 bases, J lost 4 bases, and 9 bases lay in between. The length of the CDR3 is 13 residues. CDR1 is LNHDA, CDR2 SQIVND, per germline (reference sequence).

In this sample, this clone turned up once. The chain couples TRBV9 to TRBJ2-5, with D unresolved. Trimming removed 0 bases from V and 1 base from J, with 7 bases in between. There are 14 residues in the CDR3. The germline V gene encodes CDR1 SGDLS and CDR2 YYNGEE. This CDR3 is CASSVALSQETQYF. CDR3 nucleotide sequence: TGTGCCAGCAGCGTAGCTCTCAGCCAAGAGACCCAGTACTTC.

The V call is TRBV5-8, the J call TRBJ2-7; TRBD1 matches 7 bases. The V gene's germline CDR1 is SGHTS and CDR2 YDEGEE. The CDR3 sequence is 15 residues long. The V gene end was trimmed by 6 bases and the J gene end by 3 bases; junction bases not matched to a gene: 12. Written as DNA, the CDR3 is TGTGCCAGCAACGACCGGGACAGCCCCTACTACGAGCAGTACTTC. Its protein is CASNDRDSPYYEQYF.

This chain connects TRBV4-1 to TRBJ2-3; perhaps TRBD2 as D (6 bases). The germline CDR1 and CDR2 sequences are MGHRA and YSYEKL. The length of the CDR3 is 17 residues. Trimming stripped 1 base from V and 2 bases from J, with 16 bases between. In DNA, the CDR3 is TGCGCCAGCAGCCAAGGGGGTCAGGGCGGGGTCACAGATACGCAGTATTTT. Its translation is CASSQGGQGGVTDTQYF.

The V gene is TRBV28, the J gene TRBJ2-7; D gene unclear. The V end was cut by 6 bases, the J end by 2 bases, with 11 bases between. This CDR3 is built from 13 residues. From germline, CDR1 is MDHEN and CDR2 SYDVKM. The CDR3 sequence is CASRRREPYEQYF. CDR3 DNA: TGTGCCAGCAGACGTCGAGAGCCCTACGAGCAGTACTTC. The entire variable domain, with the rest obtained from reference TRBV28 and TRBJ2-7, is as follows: DVKVTQSSRYLVKRTGEKVFLECVQDMDHENMFWYRQDPGLGLRLIYFSYDVKMKEKGDIPEGYSVSREKKERFSLILESASTNQTSMYLCASRRREPYEQYFGPGTRLTVT.

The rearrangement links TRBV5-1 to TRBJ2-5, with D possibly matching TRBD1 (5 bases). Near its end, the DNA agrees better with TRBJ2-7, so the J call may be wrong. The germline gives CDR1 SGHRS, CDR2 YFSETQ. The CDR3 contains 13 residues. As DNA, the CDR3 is TGCGCCAGCAGCCCAGGCCCAGGGTACGAGCAGTACTTC. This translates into CASSPGPGYEQYF.

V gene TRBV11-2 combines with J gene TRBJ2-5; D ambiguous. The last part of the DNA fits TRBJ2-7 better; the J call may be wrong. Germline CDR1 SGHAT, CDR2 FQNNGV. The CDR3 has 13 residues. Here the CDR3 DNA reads TGTGCCAGCAGCTTAGAGAGTTCCTACGAGCAGTACTTC. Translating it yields CASSLESSYEQYF.

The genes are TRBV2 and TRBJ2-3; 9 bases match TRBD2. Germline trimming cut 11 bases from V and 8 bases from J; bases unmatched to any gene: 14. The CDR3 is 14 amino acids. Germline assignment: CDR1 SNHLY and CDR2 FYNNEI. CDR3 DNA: TGTGCCTGCTCCGGGACTAGCTCCGGTAGTACGCAGTATTTT. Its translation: CACSGTSSGSTQYF.

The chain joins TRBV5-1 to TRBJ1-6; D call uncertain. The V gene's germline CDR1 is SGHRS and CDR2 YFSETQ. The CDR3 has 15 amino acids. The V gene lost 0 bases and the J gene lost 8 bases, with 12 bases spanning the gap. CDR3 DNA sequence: TGCGCCAGCAGCTTGGCCGGAATTGCGGATTCACCCCTCCACTTT. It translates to CASSLAGIADSPLHF.

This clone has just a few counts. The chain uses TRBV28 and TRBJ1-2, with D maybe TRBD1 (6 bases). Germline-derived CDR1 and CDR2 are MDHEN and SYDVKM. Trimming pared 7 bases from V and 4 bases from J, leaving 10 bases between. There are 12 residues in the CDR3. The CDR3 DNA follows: TGTGCCAGCACGGGCAGGGGCTATGGCTACACCTTC. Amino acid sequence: CASTGRGYGYTF.

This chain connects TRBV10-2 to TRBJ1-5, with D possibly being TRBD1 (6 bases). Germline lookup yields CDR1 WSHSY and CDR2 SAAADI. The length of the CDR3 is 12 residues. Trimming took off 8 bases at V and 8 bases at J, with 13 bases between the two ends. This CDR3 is CASGGADKPQHF. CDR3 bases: TGCGCCAGCGGGGGGGCAGATAAGCCCCAGCATTTT.

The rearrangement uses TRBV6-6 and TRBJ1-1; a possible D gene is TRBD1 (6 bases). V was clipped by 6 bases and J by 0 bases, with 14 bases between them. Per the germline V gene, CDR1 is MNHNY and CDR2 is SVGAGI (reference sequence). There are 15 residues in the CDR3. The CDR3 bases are TGTGCCAGCAGGCCTGGGGGGGCGATGAACACTGAAGCTTTCTTT. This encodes CASRPGGAMNTEAFF.

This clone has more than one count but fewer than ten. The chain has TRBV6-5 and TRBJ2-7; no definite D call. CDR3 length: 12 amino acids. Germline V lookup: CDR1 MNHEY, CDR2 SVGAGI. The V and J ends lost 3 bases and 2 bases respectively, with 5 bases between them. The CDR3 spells CASSYTAYEQYF. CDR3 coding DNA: TGTGCCAGCAGTTATACGGCCTACGAGCAGTACTTC.

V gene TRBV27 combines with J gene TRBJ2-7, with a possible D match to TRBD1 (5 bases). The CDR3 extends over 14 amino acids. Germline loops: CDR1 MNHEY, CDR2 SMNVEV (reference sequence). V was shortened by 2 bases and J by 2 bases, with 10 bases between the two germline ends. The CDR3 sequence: CASSLRGSPYEQYF. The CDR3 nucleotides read TGTGCCAGCAGTTTAAGGGGCAGCCCCTACGAGCAGTACTTC.

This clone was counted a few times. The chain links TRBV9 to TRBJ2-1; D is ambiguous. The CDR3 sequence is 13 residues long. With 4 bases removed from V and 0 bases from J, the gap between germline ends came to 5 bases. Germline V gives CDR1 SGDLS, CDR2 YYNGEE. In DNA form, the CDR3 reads TGTGCCAGCAGCTCTAGCTCCTACAATGAGCAGTTCTTC. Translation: CASSSSSYNEQFF.

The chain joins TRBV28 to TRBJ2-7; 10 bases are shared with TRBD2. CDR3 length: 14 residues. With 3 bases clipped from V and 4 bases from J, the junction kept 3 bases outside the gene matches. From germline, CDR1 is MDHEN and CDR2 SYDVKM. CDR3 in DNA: TGTGCCAGCAGTTTGTCTAGCGGGGGTTACGAGCAGTACTTC. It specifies CASSLSSGGYEQYF.

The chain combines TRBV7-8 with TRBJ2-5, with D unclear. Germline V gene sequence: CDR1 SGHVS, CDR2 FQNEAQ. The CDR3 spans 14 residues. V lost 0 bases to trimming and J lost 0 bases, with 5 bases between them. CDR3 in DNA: TGTGCCAGCAGCTTAGCTTCGTACCAAGAGACCCAGTACTTC. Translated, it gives CASSLASYQETQYF. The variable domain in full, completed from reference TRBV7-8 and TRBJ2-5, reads GAGVSQSPRYKVAKRGQDVALRCDPISGHVSLFWYQQALGQGPEFLTYFQNEAQLDKSGLPSDRFFAERPEGSVSTLKIQRTQQEDSAVYLCASSLASYQETQYFGPGTRLLVL.

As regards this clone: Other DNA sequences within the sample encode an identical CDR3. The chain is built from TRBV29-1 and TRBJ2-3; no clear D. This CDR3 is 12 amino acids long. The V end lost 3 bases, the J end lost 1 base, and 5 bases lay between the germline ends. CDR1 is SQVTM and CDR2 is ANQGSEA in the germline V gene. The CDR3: CSVDSGTDTQYF. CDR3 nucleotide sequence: TGCAGCGTTGATTCGGGCACAGATACGCAGTATTTT.

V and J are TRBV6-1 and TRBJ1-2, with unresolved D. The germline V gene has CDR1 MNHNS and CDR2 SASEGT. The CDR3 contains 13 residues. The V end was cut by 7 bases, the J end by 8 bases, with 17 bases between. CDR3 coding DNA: TGTGCCAGCACGGTTTCAGGCCCTGGGGGCTACACCTTC. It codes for CASTVSGPGGYTF.

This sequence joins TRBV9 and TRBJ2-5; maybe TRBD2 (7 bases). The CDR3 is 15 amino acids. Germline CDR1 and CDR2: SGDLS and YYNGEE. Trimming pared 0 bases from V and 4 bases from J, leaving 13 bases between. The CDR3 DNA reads TGTGCCAGCAGCGTAGGGGGGGGCAGGGGAGAGACCCAGTACTTC. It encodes CASSVGGGRGETQYF.

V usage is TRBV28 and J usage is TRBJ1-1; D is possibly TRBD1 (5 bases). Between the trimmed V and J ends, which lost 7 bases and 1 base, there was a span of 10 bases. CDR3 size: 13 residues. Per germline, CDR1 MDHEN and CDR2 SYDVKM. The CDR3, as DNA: TGTGCCAGCAATATTGGACAGAACACTGAAGCTTTCTTT. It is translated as CASNIGQNTEAFF.

The CDR3 region has the DNA TGTGCCAGCAGTTCCAATACAGGATTGGACACCATATATTTT. Translated: CASSSNTGLDTIYF. V usage is TRBV6-6 and J usage is TRBJ1-3; a possible D gene is TRBD1 (5 bases). The germline CDR1 and CDR2 sequences are MNHNY and SVGAGI (reference sequence). The germline V and J ends were trimmed by 4 bases and 8 bases, with 15 bases remaining between them. CDR3 length equals 14 residues.

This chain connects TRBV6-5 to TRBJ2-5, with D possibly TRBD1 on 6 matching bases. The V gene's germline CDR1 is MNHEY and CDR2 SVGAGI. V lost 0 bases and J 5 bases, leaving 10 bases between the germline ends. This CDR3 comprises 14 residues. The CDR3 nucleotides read TGTGCCAGCAGTTACTCTCTACAGGGTGAGACCCAGTACTTC. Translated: CASSYSLQGETQYF.

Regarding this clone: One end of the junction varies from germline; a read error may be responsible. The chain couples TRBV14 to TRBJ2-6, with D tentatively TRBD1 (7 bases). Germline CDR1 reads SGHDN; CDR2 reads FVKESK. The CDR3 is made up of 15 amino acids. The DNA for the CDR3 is TGTGCCAGCAGCCAGGGGGGCAGGGGGGCCAACGGCCTGACTTTC. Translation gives CASSQGGRGANGLTF.